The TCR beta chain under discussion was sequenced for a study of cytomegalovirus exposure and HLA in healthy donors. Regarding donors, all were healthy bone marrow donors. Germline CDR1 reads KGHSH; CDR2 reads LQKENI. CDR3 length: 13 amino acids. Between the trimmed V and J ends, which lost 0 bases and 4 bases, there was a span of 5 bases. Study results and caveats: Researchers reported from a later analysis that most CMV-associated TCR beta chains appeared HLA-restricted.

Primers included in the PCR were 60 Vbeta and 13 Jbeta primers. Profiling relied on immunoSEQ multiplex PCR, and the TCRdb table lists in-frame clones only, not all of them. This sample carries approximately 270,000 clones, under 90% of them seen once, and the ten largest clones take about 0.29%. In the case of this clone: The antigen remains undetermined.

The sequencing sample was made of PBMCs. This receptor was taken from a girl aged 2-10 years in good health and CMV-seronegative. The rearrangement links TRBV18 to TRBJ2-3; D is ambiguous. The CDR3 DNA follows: TGTGCCAGCTCACCACCTTCGGCAGATACGCAGTATTTT. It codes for CASSPPSADTQYF.